This TCR beta chain was sequenced during a study of shared clonotypes between healthy human individuals. Findings and caveats of the study: Sampling covered nothing but blood. Tissue TCR repertoires likely differ from those found in blood. Generation of non-shared clonotypes was less probable than generation of clonotypes shared by all four donors.

V dropped 3 bases and J dropped 5 bases, with 20 bases sitting between them. Germline CDR1 reads LGHNA; CDR2 reads YSLEER. CDR3 length equals 16 residues. TCRdb's copy holds only in-frame clones and misses some; the assay was immunoSEQ multiplex PCR. The table records 1,400,000 or so clones, about 98.5% of them present only once. Points on this clone: Its antigen is unknown.

The sequence was collected from a man aged 25-40 years in good health. The material sequenced was naive CD4+ T cells sorted from blood. Subset reported: CD45RA+ positively selected. V gene TRBV4-3 combines with J gene TRBJ2-7; possibly TRBD2 for D (6 bases). CDR3: CASSQGGWRSMDEQYF. CDR3 nucleotides: TGCGCCAGCAGCCAGGGGGGATGGCGATCGATGGACGAGCAGTACTTC.